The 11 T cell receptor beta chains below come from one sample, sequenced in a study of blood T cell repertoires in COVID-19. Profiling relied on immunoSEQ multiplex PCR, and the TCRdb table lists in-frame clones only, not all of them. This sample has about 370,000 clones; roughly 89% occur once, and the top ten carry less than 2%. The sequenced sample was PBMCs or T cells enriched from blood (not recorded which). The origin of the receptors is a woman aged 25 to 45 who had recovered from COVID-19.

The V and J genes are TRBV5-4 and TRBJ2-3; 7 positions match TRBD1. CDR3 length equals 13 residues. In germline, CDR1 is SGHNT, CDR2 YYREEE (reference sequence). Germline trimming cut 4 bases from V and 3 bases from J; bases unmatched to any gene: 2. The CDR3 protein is CASSDRATDTQYF. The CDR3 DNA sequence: TGTGCCAGCAGCGACAGGGCGACAGATACGCAGTATTTT.

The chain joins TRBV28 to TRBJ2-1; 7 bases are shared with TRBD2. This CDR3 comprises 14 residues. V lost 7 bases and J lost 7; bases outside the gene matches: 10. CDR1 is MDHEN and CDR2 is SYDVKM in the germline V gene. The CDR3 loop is CASNRLAAHNEQFF. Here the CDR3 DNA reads TGTGCCAGCAACAGGCTAGCGGCACATAATGAGCAGTTCTTC.

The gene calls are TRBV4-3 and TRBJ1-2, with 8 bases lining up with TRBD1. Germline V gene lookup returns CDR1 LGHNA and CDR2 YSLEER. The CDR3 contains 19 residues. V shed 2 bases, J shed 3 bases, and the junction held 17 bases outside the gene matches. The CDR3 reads CASSQRTRTGRERDYGYTF. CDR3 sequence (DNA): TGCGCCAGCAGCCAAAGGACGAGGACAGGGAGGGAGAGGGACTATGGCTACACCTTC.

CDR3 bases: TGCGCCAGCGGACAACAAAAAGACTATAATTCACCCCTCCACTTT. This gives the protein CASGQQKDYNSPLHF. The chain carries TRBV4-1 and TRBJ1-6, with D possibly TRBD1 on 5 matching bases. The CDR3 extends over 15 amino acids. Germline CDR1 is MGHRA and CDR2 is YSYEKL. V was pared by 8 bases and J by 3 bases, with 14 bases between.

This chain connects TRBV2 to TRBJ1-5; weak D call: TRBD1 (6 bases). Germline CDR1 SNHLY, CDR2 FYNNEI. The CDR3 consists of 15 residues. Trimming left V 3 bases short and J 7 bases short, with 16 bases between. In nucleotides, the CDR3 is TGTGCCAGCAGTGAGTTGTCAGGGGTAGGGCAGCCCCAGCATTTT. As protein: CASSELSGVGQPQHF.

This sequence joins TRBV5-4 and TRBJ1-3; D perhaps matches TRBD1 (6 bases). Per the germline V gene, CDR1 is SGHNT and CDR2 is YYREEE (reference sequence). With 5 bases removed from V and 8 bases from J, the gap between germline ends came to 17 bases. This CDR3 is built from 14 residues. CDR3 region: CASRINRAADTIYF. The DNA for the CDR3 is TGTGCCAGCAGGATAAACAGGGCCGCGGACACCATATATTTT.

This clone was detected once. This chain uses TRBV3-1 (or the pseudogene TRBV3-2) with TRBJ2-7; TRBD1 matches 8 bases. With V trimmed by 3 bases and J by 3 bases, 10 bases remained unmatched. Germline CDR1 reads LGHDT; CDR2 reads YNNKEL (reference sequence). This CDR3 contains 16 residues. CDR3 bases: TGTGCCAGCAGCCAGGATCAGGGGGCTTGGGGCTACGAGCAGTACTTC. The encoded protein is CASSQDQGAWGYEQYF.

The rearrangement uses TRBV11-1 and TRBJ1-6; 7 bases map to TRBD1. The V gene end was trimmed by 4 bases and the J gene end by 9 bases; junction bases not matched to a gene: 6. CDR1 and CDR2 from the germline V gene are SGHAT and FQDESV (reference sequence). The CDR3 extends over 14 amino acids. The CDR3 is CASSSGQVLSPLHF. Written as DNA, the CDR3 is TGTGCCAGCAGCTCCGGACAGGTTCTTTCACCCCTCCACTTT.

CDR3 nucleotide sequence: TGTGCCAGCAGTACCCTGACAGGGATCAATAATTCACCCCTCCACTTT. It codes for CASSTLTGINNSPLHF. The gene calls are TRBV28 and TRBJ1-6; TRBD1 agrees at 7 bases. CDR1 MDHEN and CDR2 SYDVKM come from the germline V gene. J lost 5 bases, V lost 5 bases, and 9 bases had no gene match. This CDR3 comprises 16 residues.

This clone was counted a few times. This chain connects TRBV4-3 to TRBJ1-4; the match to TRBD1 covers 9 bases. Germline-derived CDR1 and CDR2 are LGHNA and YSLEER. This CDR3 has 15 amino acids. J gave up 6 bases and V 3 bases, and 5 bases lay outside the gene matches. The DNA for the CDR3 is TGCGCCAGCAGCCACCTGGGACAGGGCGATGAAAAACTGTTTTTT. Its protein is CASSHLGQGDEKLFF.

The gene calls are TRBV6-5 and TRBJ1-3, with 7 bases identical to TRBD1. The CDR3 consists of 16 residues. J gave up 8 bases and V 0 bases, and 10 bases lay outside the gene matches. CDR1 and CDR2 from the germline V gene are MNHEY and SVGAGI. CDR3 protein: CASSYSRDSLTDTIYF. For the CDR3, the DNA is TGTGCCAGCAGTTACTCTCGGGACAGTCTGACAGACACCATATATTTT.